The 5 T cell receptor beta chains given below trace back to one sample, sequenced in a study of blood T cell repertoires in COVID-19 (dated by TCRdb to 2018 to 2020). Library preparation employed the immunoSEQ multiplex PCR assay. This immuneACCESS table, as held by TCRdb, lists in-frame sequences with V and J called but not all clones. Of the missing ones, under half trace to an unresolved V gene in checked studies; the others have no known cause. This sample lists some 150,000 clones; 75% to 85% were detected once. The ten biggest clones cover 13% of the sample. Sequencing was carried out using peripheral blood. These receptors came from a man between 60 and 75 years old with active or convalescent COVID-19.

The chain employs TRBV5-1 and TRBJ1-1, with D unclear. Trimming stripped 2 bases from V and 5 bases from J, with 10 bases between. Germline CDR1 is SGHRS and CDR2 is YFSETQ. The CDR3 loop spans 13 amino acids. In DNA form, the CDR3 reads TGCGCCAGCAGCTTAAACGGGAAGACTGAAGCTTTCTTT. It is translated as CASSLNGKTEAFF.

This clone was seen only a few times. The rearrangement links TRBV19 to TRBJ2-2; the D gene is possibly TRBD1 (5 bases). V was pared by 4 bases and J by 4 bases, with 10 bases between. The CDR3 extends over 14 amino acids. Germline V gene lookup returns CDR1 LNHDA and CDR2 SQIVND (reference sequence). DNA of the CDR3: TGTGCCAGTAGTACCGGACAAACCACCGGGGAGCTGTTTTTT. Encoded protein: CASSTGQTTGELFF.

This clone was detected once. The chain combines TRBV5-1 with TRBJ2-5; TRBD2 matches at 9 bases. The J segment lost 5 bases and the V segment lost 1 base, leaving 3 bases of the junction unmatched. CDR3 size: 14 residues. Germline loops: CDR1 SGHRS, CDR2 YFSETQ. The CDR3 sequence is CASSLSGRQETQYF. As DNA, the CDR3 is TGCGCCAGCAGCTTGAGCGGGAGGCAGGAGACCCAGTACTTC.

The CDR3 coding sequence is TGTGCCAGCAGCCAAGGGGGGGTCGGGCCCGTGGGCAGAGGAGAGACCCAGTACTTC. The encoded protein is CASSQGGVGPVGRGETQYF. The chain couples TRBV4-2 to TRBJ2-5; maybe TRBD2 (6 bases). The CDR3 sequence is 19 residues long. The ends were cut back, 1 base at V and 4 bases at J, with 25 bases in the middle. Germline CDR1 LGHNA, CDR2 YNFKEQ.

This clone was observed a single time. The chain links TRBV7-2 to TRBJ1-3; the D is unclear. From germline, CDR1 is SGHTA and CDR2 FQGNSA. Deletions cut 0 bases from V and 3 bases from J, with 9 bases between. This CDR3 has 15 amino acids. The CDR3 loop is CASSLAPTVGNTIYF. The CDR3 DNA reads as TGTGCCAGCAGCTTAGCTCCTACCGTTGGAAACACCATATATTTT.